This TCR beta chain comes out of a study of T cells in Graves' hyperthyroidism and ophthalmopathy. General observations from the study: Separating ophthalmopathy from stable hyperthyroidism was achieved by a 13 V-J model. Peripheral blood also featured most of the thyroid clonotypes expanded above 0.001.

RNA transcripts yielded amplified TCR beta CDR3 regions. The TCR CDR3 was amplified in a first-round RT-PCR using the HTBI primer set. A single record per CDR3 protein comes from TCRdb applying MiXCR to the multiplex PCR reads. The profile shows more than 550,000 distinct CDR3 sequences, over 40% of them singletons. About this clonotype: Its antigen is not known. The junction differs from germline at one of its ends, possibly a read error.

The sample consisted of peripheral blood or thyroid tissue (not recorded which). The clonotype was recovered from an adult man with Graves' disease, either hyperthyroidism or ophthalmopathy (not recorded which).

CDR3 sequence reads: CVSSVMDSSYEQYF. The CDR3 DNA is TGTGTCAGCAGCGTAATGGACAGCTCCTACGAGCAGTACTTC. The chain has TRBV9 and TRBJ2-7, with D maybe TRBD1 (6 bases). This CDR3 is built from 14 residues. Germline CDR1 SGDLS, CDR2 YYNGEE.